This T cell receptor beta chain was documented in a study of shared clonotypes between healthy human individuals. It was CD45RO-negative cells, positively selected for CCR7, that made up naive CD8 cells, with terminally differentiated effector memory CD45RA+ cells excluded. The ends lost 4 bases at V and 3 bases at J; junction bases unmatched: 7. The germline gives CDR1 SQVTM, CDR2 ANQGSEA. The CDR3 contains 15 residues. Study conclusions and caveats: Tissue TCR repertoires likely differ from these blood-only repertoires.

Sequencing was performed with immunoSEQ multiplex PCR; in TCRdb, only in-frame clones are kept and a portion is missing. The sample has about 1,800,000 clones, about 95% seen once. A remark on this clone: What it recognizes is unknown.

This receptor was identified in a man younger than 35 in good health. The sequencing input was naive CD8+ T cells sorted from blood. The chain is built from TRBV29-1 and TRBJ2-1; 9 bases are a match to TRBD2. The CDR3 nucleotides are TGCAGCGTTGTCTATCGACTAGCGGACTACAATGAGCAGTTCTTC. As protein: CSVVYRLADYNEQFF.